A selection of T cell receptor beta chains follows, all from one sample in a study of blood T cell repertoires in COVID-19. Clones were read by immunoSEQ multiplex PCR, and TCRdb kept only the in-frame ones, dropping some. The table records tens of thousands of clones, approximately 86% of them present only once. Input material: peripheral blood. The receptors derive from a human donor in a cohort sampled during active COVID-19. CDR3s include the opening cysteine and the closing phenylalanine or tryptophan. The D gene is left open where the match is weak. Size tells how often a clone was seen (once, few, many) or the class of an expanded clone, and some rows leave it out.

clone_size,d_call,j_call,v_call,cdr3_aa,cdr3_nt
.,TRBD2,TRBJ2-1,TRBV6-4,CASSDLASGGDEQFF,TGTGCCAGCAGTGACCTGGCTAGCGGGGGGGATGAGCAGTTCTTC
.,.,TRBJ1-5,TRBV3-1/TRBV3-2,CASRRLQGRFGQPQHF,TGTGCCAGCAGGAGACTACAGGGACGGTTCGGGCAGCCCCAGCATTTT
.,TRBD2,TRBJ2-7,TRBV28,CASSLGLVSYEQYF,TGTGCCAGCAGCCTGGGACTAGTCTCCTACGAGCAGTACTTC
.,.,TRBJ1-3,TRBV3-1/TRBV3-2,CASSQFDRLYSGNTIYF,TGTGCCAGCAGCCAATTTGACAGGCTCTACTCTGGAAACACCATATATTTT
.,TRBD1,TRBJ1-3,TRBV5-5,CASSFGQGGNTIYF,TGTGCCAGCAGCTTTGGACAGGGTGGAAACACCATATATTTT
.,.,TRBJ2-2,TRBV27,CASSFSGVGNTGELFF,TGTGCCAGCAGTTTCTCCGGGGTAGGGAACACCGGGGAGCTGTTTTTT
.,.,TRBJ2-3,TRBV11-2,CASSLESGGITDTQYF,TGTGCCAGCAGCTTAGAGAGTGGGGGGATCACAGATACGCAGTATTTT
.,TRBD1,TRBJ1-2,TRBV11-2,CASSFGQGHNYGYTF,TGTGCCAGCAGCTTTGGACAGGGACATAACTATGGCTACACCTTC
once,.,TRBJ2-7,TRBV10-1,CASSEILGNEQYF,TGCGCCAGCAGTGAGATCCTGGGCAACGAGCAGTACTTC
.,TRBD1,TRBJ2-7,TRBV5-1,CASSSSGQSFYEQYF,TGCGCCAGCAGCTCTTCGGGACAGTCCTTCTACGAGCAGTACTTC
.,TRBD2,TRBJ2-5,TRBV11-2,CASSLIGGGRQETQYF,TGTGCCAGCAGCTTAATCGGCGGGGGTAGACAAGAGACCCAGTACTTC
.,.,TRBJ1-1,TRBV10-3,CAIRGREGGEAFF,TGTGCCATCAGAGGCAGGGAGGGCGGTGAAGCTTTCTTT
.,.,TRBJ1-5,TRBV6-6,CASSSGTNQPQHF,TGTGCCAGCAGTTCCGGGACAAACCAGCCCCAGCATTTT
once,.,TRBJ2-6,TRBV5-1,CASSLIFRVGANVLTF,TGCGCCAGCAGCTTGATCTTCCGGGTAGGGGCCAACGTCCTGACTTTC
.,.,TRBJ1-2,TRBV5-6,CASSFGRGVYGYTF,TGTGCCAGCAGCTTCGGACGGGGAGTCTATGGCTACACCTTC
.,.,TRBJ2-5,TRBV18,CASSPRDKGETQYF,TGTGCCAGCTCACCTAGGGACAAGGGGGAGACCCAGTACTTC
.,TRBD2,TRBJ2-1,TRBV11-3,CASSAPPVSGGDYYNEQFF,TGTGCCAGCAGCGCCCCCCCCGTTAGCGGGGGGGATTATTACAATGAGCAGTTCTTC
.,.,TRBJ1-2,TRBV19,CASSTGRLAGGYTF,TGTGCCAGTAGTACGGGACGGCTCGCGGGGGGCTACACCTTC
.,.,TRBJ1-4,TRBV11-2,CASSHGLAPTNEKLFF,TGTGCCAGCAGCCATGGACTTGCCCCAACTAATGAAAAACTGTTTTTT
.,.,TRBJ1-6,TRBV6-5,CASHYNGRAASPLHF,TGTGCCAGCCATTATAACGGCAGGGCGGCTTCACCCCTCCACTTT
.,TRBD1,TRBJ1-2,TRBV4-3,CASSHRGQGVFGYTF,TGCGCCAGCAGCCATCGGGGACAGGGGGTTTTTGGCTACACCTTC
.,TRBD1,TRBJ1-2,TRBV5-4,CASSLAGQGASYGYTF,TGTGCCAGCAGCTTGGCCGGACAGGGGGCGAGCTATGGCTACACCTTC
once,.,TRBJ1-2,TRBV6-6,CASSREIRQTSPYYGYTF,TGTGCCAGCAGTCGGGAAATAAGACAGACTTCACCCTACTATGGCTACACCTTC
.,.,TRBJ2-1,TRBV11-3,CASSPDGNGVQFF,TGTGCCAGCAGCCCGGACGGGAATGGCGTGCAGTTCTTC
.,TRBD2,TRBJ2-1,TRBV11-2,CASSLGSGGANEQFF,TGTGCCAGCAGCCTCGGAAGCGGGGGGGCCAATGAGCAGTTCTTC
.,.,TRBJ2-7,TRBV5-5,CASSLSRGFSYEQYF,TGTGCCAGCAGCTTGTCAAGGGGTTTCTCCTACGAGCAGTACTTC
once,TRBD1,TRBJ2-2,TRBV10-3,CAISGGQGATNTGELFF,TGTGCCATCAGTGGGGGACAGGGGGCAACGAACACCGGGGAGCTGTTTTTT
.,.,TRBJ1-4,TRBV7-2,CASKSTSTNEKLFF,TGTGCCAGTAAGAGTACCTCAACTAATGAAAAACTGTTTTTT
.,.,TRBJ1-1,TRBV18,CASSPQAKVMNTEAFF,TGTGCCAGCTCTCCACAAGCAAAAGTTATGAACACTGAAGCTTTCTTT